The 10 T cell receptor beta chains presented below share a single source sample, sequenced in a study of radiotherapy plus CTLA-4 blockade in lung cancer. The protocol was immunoSEQ multiplex PCR, while the TCRdb copy is restricted to in-frame clones and leaves out a portion. The table has roughly 30,000 clones, approximately 77% seen once. This specimen consisted of peripheral blood, obtained from a patient treated with radiotherapy plus ipilimumab. All receptors derive from a human donor with non-small cell lung cancer that progressed on radiotherapy plus ipilimumab.

V usage is TRBV21-1 and J usage is TRBJ1-3. TRBV21-1 is labeled a pseudogene. This CDR3 is built from 17 residues. CDR3 in DNA: TGTGCCAGCAGGCGCCGGGTAGCTACAACACGACGAAACACCATATATTTT. This sequence encodes CASRRRVATTRRNTIYF.

J is TRBJ2-5 and V is TRBV18; D remains ambiguous. The ends were cut back, 4 bases at V and 1 base at J, with 4 bases in the middle. Germline CDR1 and CDR2: KGHSH and LQKENI. This CDR3 contains 12 residues. The CDR3 region has the DNA TGTGCCAGCTCACGCGGCCAAGAGACCCAGTACTTC. Protein: CASSRGQETQYF.

J is TRBJ1-6 and V is TRBV9, with TRBD1 matching over 7 bases. V was clipped by 4 bases and J by 5 bases; unmatched bases: 6. CDR1 and CDR2 from the germline V gene are SGDLS and YYNGEE. This CDR3 is 15 amino acids long. The CDR3 DNA reads TGTGCCAGCAGCCTCCGGACAGGAAATAATTCACCCCTCCACTTT. This sequence encodes CASSLRTGNNSPLHF.

This clone was seen only once. This rearrangement joins TRBV30 to TRBJ2-3, with 7 nucleotides matching TRBD2. This CDR3 comprises 14 residues. V was clipped by 5 bases and J by 2 bases; unmatched bases: 7. Germline assignment: CDR1 GTSNPN and CDR2 SVGIG (reference sequence). CDR3: CAWWGAGFTDTQYF. CDR3 nucleotide sequence: TGTGCCTGGTGGGGAGCGGGGTTCACAGATACGCAGTATTTT.

The chain carries TRBV29-1 and TRBJ2-2; D perhaps matches TRBD2 (7 bases). Germline assignment: CDR1 SQVTM and CDR2 ANQGSEA. The V and J ends lost 6 bases and 6 bases respectively, with 17 bases between them. CDR3 length: 14 amino acids. The CDR3 loop reads CSVEGGNTAGELFF. The CDR3 DNA reads TGCAGCGTCGAGGGGGGGAACACGGCCGGGGAGCTGTTTTTT.

A note on this clone: One junction end disagrees with the germline gene, perhaps due to a read error. The chain couples TRBV7-7 to TRBJ2-3, with 7 bases fitting TRBD1. From germline, CDR1 is SSHAT and CDR2 FNYEAQ (reference sequence). The CDR3 loop spans 14 amino acids. The CDR3 DNA reads TGTGCTAGCAGCTTACGACAGGGAGCCGATACGCAGTATTTT. Its protein is CASSLRQGADTQYF.

This clone was picked up a small number of times. The rearrangement uses TRBV19 and TRBJ2-2, with D possibly being TRBD1 (5 bases). V lost 0 bases, J lost 7 bases, and 9 bases lay in between. The CDR3 is made up of 14 amino acids. Germline CDR1 reads LNHDA; CDR2 reads SQIVND (reference sequence). DNA of the CDR3: TGTGCCAGTAGTATAGACAGGGCTGGCGGGGAGCTGTTTTTT. Protein sequence: CASSIDRAGGELFF.

This sequence joins TRBV7-2 and TRBJ2-3; 7 bases agree with TRBD2. V was pared by 3 bases and J by 3 bases, with 3 bases of the junction left unmatched. The CDR3 runs 14 residues. Germline assignment: CDR1 SGHTA and CDR2 FQGNSA. The chain's CDR3 is CASSLGGRTDTQYF. The CDR3 DNA reads as TGTGCCAGCAGCTTGGGGGGGAGGACAGATACGCAGTATTTT.

This clone appeared a single time. The V and J genes are TRBV7-2 and TRBJ2-4, with TRBD1 identical over 9 bases. The CDR3 totals 17 residues. Germline V CDR1 and CDR2: SGHTA, FQGNSA. V was clipped by 1 base and J by 2 bases; unmatched bases: 6. CDR3: CASSLDRDRESKNIQYF. The CDR3 nucleotides read TGTGCCAGCAGCTTAGATCGGGACAGGGAGTCCAAAAACATTCAGTACTTC.

This clone occurred once. V is TRBV27 and J is TRBJ2-7; 7 bases are shared with TRBD2. V lost 3 bases and J lost 3; bases outside the gene matches: 2. Germline V gene data show CDR1 as MNHEY and CDR2 as SMNVEV (reference sequence). The CDR3 totals 13 residues. The CDR3 DNA reads TGTGCCAGCAGTTTGGGGGGGGACTACGAGCAGTACTTC. Translating it yields CASSLGGDYEQYF.